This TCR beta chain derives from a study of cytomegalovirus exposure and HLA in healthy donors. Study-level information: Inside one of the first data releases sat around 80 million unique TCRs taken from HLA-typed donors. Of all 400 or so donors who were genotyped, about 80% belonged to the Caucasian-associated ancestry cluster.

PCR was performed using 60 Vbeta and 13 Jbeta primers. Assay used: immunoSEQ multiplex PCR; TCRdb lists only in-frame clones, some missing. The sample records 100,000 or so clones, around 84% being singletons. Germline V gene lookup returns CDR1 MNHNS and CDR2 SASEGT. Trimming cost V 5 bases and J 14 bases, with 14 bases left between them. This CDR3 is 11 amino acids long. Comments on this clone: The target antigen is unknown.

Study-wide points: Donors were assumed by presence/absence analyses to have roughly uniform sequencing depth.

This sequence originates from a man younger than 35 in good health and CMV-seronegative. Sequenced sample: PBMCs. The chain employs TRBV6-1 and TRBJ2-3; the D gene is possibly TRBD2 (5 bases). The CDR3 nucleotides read TGTGCCAGCAGTCCACTTGATGGGAGGTATTTT. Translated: CASSPLDGRYF.